This T cell receptor (beta chain) was documented in a study of regulatory T cells in long-lasting Graves disease. Study as a whole: To qualify as persistent, Graves' disease required over 5 years of antithyroid drugs with positive TSH receptor antibodies.

Study-wide results and caveats: Persistent Graves' cases showed lower TCR diversity than newly diagnosed cases.

TCR beta libraries were built with iRepertoire HTBI primers and Arm-PCR of CDR3 regions. TCRdb reanalysed the multiplex PCR reads using MiXCR and keeps one entry per CDR3 protein. The sample has hundreds of thousands of distinct CDR3 sequences, about 22% seen once. Per germline, CDR1 MNHGY and CDR2 SVAAGI. V was pared by 3 bases and J by 2 bases, with 14 bases of the junction left unmatched. CDR3 length: 20 residues. Time point in this sample: persistent/refractory GD, antithyroid drugs over 5 years with positive TRAb. With RNA extracted from PBMCs as input, the TCR library was made. Under American Thyroid Association guidelines, Graves' disease was diagnosed. This clonotype appeared a single time. Its specificity is unknown.

This clonotype was sampled from a female donor with Graves disease. Sequences were derived from peripheral blood mononuclear cells (PBMCs), sampled when the disease was refractory, from a patient treated with antithyroid drugs. The chain recombines TRBV6-9 with TRBJ2-6, with TRBD2 matching 9 bases. CDR3 in amino acids: CASSYLPGLAGDPGANVLTF. CDR3 bases: TGTGCCAGCAGTTACCTCCCGGGGTTAGCGGGAGATCCTGGGGCCAACGTCCTGACTTTC.